This T cell receptor beta chain was sequenced during a study of T cell responses to AZD1222 COVID-19 vaccine. The CDR3 is made up of 14 amino acids. Trimming removed 5 bases from V and 4 bases from J; junction bases left unmatched: 5. From germline, CDR1 is SGHVS and CDR2 FQNEAQ. Remarks on this clone: Its antigen is unidentified.

Points from the study as a whole: Spike regions recognized by vaccine-associated CD4 TCRs spanned the protein, led by 160-218 and 743-854. Spike-specific TCRs gained breadth and depth after people received two AZD1222 doses. Recipients of AZD1222 seropositive at baseline numbered only 5 to 7.

Sequenced by immunoSEQ multiplex PCR; TCRdb stores in-frame clones only, minus some. This table holds 180,000 or so clones, more than 70% found once. This receptor was obtained from an adult who received the AZD1222 COVID-19 vaccine. The rearrangement uses TRBV7-8 and TRBJ1-1, with 9 bases identical to TRBD1. The starting material was peripheral blood, obtained 28 days after the second AZD1222 dose. CDR3 sequence reads: CASSMGQGGTEAFF. The CDR3 coding sequence is TGTGCCAGCAGCATGGGACAGGGCGGCACTGAAGCTTTCTTT.